This T cell receptor (beta chain) was sequenced in a study of blood T cell repertoires in COVID-19. A Seattle source enrolled patients during active infection and followed them longitudinally. Authors' data handling: By means of reference gene primer amplification, nucleated cell counts were estimated. The table came from immunoSEQ multiplex PCR; TCRdb's copy has only in-frame clones and leaves some out. V and J calls plus clone size are reproduced from that table; the DNA served to infer D and trimming. The top ten clones hold approximately 0.99% of a sample with 190,000 or so clones, about 82% of them seen once. The germline CDR1 and CDR2 sequences are MNHEY and SMNVEV (reference sequence). The CDR3 spans 13 residues. V shed 5 bases and J shed 7 bases, with 14 bases lying between them.

The TCR sequence derives from a man aged 55 to 70 with COVID-19, enrolled during active disease. Sequencing was carried out using peripheral blood. The rearrangement uses TRBV27 and TRBJ1-2; perhaps TRBD1 as D (5 bases). CDR3 sequence (DNA): TGTGCCAGCAGTCCAGCGGGGACTCGTGGCTACACCTTC. Residues: CASSPAGTRGYTF.